Listed below are T cell receptor beta chains from one sample, sequenced in a study of T-cell reconstitution after alpha-beta-depleted transplantation in children. TCRdb reprocessed the PCR reads via MiXCR and lists one record per CDR3 protein. Of nearly 550,000 distinct CDR3 sequences listed, 15% to 20% are singletons. The sequencing used PBMCs from the stem cell graft donor, collected from the stem cell graft. These receptors originate from a human donor who donated a stem cell graft to a child with acute lymphoblastic leukemia. Both conserved end residues are part of each CDR3.

CASSREPTSGRADTQYF,TRBJ2-3,TRBV5-1
CASSQRSVLKPYSYEQYF,TRBJ2-7,TRBV4-1
CASSEGTSHQPQHF,TRBJ1-5,TRBV25-1
CASSLGGQGRSRNTIYF,TRBJ1-3,TRBV5-1
CASSFARTLAVSEQFF,TRBJ2-1,TRBV5-1
CASSQDWYEQYF,TRBJ2-7,TRBV3-1
CASRGLAGGAKQFF,TRBJ2-1,TRBV12-3/TRBV12-4
CAIRDRGRSEQYF,TRBJ2-7,TRBV10-3
CASSQTHRKTWGTDTQYF,TRBJ2-3,TRBV4-1
CASSPGGNDGYTF,TRBJ1-2,TRBV18